The 20 T cell receptor beta chains below all came from one sample that was sequenced in a study of cytomegalovirus exposure and HLA in healthy donors. Vbeta (60) and Jbeta (13) primers were used in the PCR. Sequencing used immunoSEQ multiplex PCR; TCRdb keeps in-frame clones, though not all of them. The sample has over 110,000 clones, just under 85% seen once. The material sequenced was PBMCs. Source of these receptors: a woman in her sixties in good health and CMV-seropositive.

The V gene is TRBV4-3, the J gene TRBJ1-2, with D unresolved. V was pared by 0 bases and J by 3 bases, with 11 bases between. The CDR3 is 15 residues long. Germline-derived CDR1 and CDR2 are LGHNA and YSLEER. This CDR3 reads CASSQDGRGYYGYTF. CDR3 in DNA: TGCGCCAGCAGCCAAGATGGTCGCGGGTACTATGGCTACACCTTC.

This chain links TRBV6-6 with TRBJ1-2; D gene unclear. The CDR3 runs to 13 residues. V was trimmed by 2 bases and J by 3 bases, leaving 7 bases between them. Germline V lookup: CDR1 MNHNY, CDR2 SVGAGI (reference sequence). The CDR3 protein is CASSYEVYYGYTF. CDR3 DNA: TGTGCCAGCAGTTACGAGGTTTACTATGGCTACACCTTC.

V is TRBV4-2 and J is TRBJ2-7; TRBD2 matches at 8 bases. J gave up 0 bases and V 2 bases, and 3 bases lay outside the gene matches. The CDR3 is made up of 15 amino acids. From germline, CDR1 is LGHNA and CDR2 YNFKEQ. CDR3 region: CASSQQLADSYEQYF. In DNA form, the CDR3 reads TGTGCCAGCAGCCAACAACTAGCGGACTCCTACGAGCAGTACTTC.

This clone was picked up many times. The rearrangement links TRBV19 to TRBJ2-1, with 10 bases matching TRBD1. V trimming: 6 bases; J trimming: 6 bases; junction bases outside the gene matches: 8. CDR1 and CDR2 from the germline V gene are LNHDA and SQIVND (reference sequence). CDR3 length equals 15 residues. As DNA, the CDR3 is TGTGCCAGTAGCCCTGACAGGGGGCTACTCAATGAGCAGTTCTTC. It is translated as CASSPDRGLLNEQFF.

This clone was picked up a small number of times. The chain is built from TRBV4-2 and TRBJ1-5; 9 bases line up with TRBD1. The CDR3 is made up of 15 amino acids. V lost 1 base to trimming and J lost 5 bases; unmatched junction nucleotides: 3. Per germline, CDR1 LGHNA and CDR2 YNFKEQ. The CDR3 DNA reads TGTGCCAGCAGCCAAGCGGACAGGGGTTATCAGCCCCAGCATTTT. Protein sequence: CASSQADRGYQPQHF.

The gene calls are TRBV7-2 and TRBJ2-7; 10 bases line up with TRBD2. The V segment lost 4 bases and the J segment 4 bases; nucleotides outside the gene matches: 4. The CDR3 covers 14 residues. Germline V gene data show CDR1 as SGHTA and CDR2 as FQGNSA. As DNA, the CDR3 is TGTGCCAGCAGCTCTAGCGGGAGTTCTTACGAGCAGTACTTC. Its translation is CASSSSGSSYEQYF.

V is TRBV11-3 and J is TRBJ2-5; no clear D gene. V dropped 3 bases and J dropped 5 bases, with 10 bases sitting between them. CDR1 SGHNT and CDR2 YENEEA come from the germline V gene. This CDR3 has 13 amino acids. The CDR3 spells CASSFGIWETQYF. The CDR3 coding sequence is TGTGCCAGCAGCTTTGGCATATGGGAGACCCAGTACTTC.

The chain combines TRBV18 with TRBJ2-3, with D unresolved. The CDR3 covers 13 residues. Germline V gives CDR1 KGHSH, CDR2 LQKENI. The germline V and J ends were trimmed by 2 bases and 4 bases, with 7 bases remaining between them. For the CDR3, the DNA is TGTGCCAGCTCACCAGCGGTTGCAGATACGCAGTATTTT. This sequence encodes CASSPAVADTQYF.

V usage is TRBV14 and J usage is TRBJ2-7; 8 bases align to TRBD2. This CDR3 has 15 residues. V was pared by 1 base and J by 3 bases, with 5 bases of the junction left unmatched. Germline loops: CDR1 SGHDN, CDR2 FVKESK. CDR3 in amino acids: CASSQGLLAVYEQYF. The CDR3 DNA follows: TGTGCCAGCAGCCAAGGTCTACTAGCGGTCTACGAGCAGTACTTC.

The chain couples TRBV7-2 to TRBJ2-7, with a possible D match to TRBD1 (6 bases). Between the trimmed V and J ends, which lost 3 bases and 2 bases, there was a span of 11 bases. CDR3 size: 14 residues. Looked up from germline, CDR1 is SGHTA and CDR2 is FQGNSA. CDR3 region: CASSFLGQTYEQYF. The DNA for the CDR3 is TGTGCCAGCAGCTTCTTAGGACAGACCTACGAGCAGTACTTC.

This clone was counted only a few times. The genes are TRBV11-3 and TRBJ2-2; 9 nucleotides match TRBD2. This CDR3 comprises 17 residues. CDR1 SGHNT and CDR2 YENEEA come from the germline V gene. Trimming took 2 bases from V and 2 from J; bases not matched to a gene: 6. CDR3 bases: TGTGCCAGCAGCTTAAAGTCTAGCGGGGCTAACACCGGGGAGCTGTTTTTT. This translates into CASSLKSSGANTGELFF.

The genes are TRBV19 and TRBJ1-2; 9 positions agree with TRBD1. V dropped 6 bases and J dropped 0; count of bases not matched to a gene: 5. This CDR3 is 15 amino acids long. CDR1 and CDR2 (germline): LNHDA, SQIVND (reference sequence). The CDR3 region is CASSRTGESNYGYTF. The CDR3 DNA follows: TGTGCCAGTAGCAGGACAGGGGAATCTAACTATGGCTACACCTTC.

The chain joins TRBV18 to TRBJ2-7, with 7 bases matching TRBD2. CDR1 is KGHSH and CDR2 is LQKENI in the germline V gene. Unmatched junction bases numbered 10, after V lost 2 bases and J lost 6 bases. The CDR3 has 15 residues. CDR3 protein: CASSPEAVGGVEQYF. CDR3 coding DNA: TGTGCCAGCTCACCAGAGGCCGTGGGGGGGGTCGAGCAGTACTTC.

The chain joins TRBV2 to TRBJ1-5; D is unclear. The CDR3 totals 13 residues. CDR1 is SNHLY and CDR2 is FYNNEI in the germline V gene. Trimming shortened V by 8 bases and J by 0 bases, and 8 bases separated the two germline ends. CDR3 protein: CASVGYSNQPQHF. The CDR3 nucleotides are TGTGCCAGCGTCGGTTATAGCAATCAGCCCCAGCATTTT. The full variable domain, in which reference TRBV2 and TRBJ1-5 provide the parts outside the CDR3, is EPEVTQTPSHQVTQMGQEVILRCVPISNHLYFYWYRQILGQKVEFLVSFYNNEISEKSEIFDDQFSVERPDGSNFTLKIRSTKLEDSAMYFCASVGYSNQPQHFGDGTRLSIL.

The V call is TRBV4-2, the J call TRBJ2-1; 8 positions match TRBD2. The V and J ends lost 4 bases and 5 bases, in that order; junction bases with no gene match: 1. The CDR3 runs to 13 residues. Per the germline V gene, CDR1 is LGHNA and CDR2 is YNFKEQ. The CDR3, as DNA: TGTGCCAGCAGCCGGACTAGCAACAATGAGCAGTTCTTC. This translates into CASSRTSNNEQFF.

The J gene is TRBJ1-5, the V gene TRBV27, with a tentative D call TRBD1 (5 bases). The CDR3 sequence is 13 residues long. V was pared by 10 bases and J by 6 bases, with 16 bases between. Per germline, CDR1 MNHEY and CDR2 SMNVEV (reference sequence). The CDR3 coding sequence is TGTGCCACCGCTCTTGGGGCTTCTCAGCCCCAGCATTTT. It encodes CATALGASQPQHF.

The genes are TRBV18 and TRBJ2-7; 7 bases fit TRBD1. Germline assignment: CDR1 KGHSH and CDR2 LQKENI. The CDR3 loop spans 13 amino acids. V was pared by 3 bases and J by 4 bases, with 3 bases of the junction left unmatched. The CDR3 here is CASSPTGLYEQYF. The CDR3 region has the DNA TGTGCCAGCTCACCGACAGGGCTATACGAGCAGTACTTC.

This rearrangement joins TRBV7-2 to TRBJ2-7, with D possibly TRBD1 on 6 matching bases. The CDR3 runs 13 residues. The germline V and J ends were trimmed by 5 bases and 3 bases, with 11 bases remaining between them. CDR1 and CDR2 from the germline V gene are SGHTA and FQGNSA. CDR3: CASSPGQHYEQYF. The CDR3 DNA sequence: TGTGCCAGCAGCCCCGGACAGCACTACGAGCAGTACTTC. The full variable domain, in which reference TRBV7-2 and TRBJ2-7 provide the parts outside the CDR3, is GAGVSQSPSNKVTEKGKDVELRCDPISGHTALYWYRQSLGQGLEFLIYFQGNSAPDKSGLPSDRFSAERTGGSVSTLTIQRTQQEDSAVYLCASSPGQHYEQYFGPGTRLTVT.

The V and J genes are TRBV7-8 and TRBJ2-7, with 7 bases lining up with TRBD2. J gave up 6 bases and V 6 bases, and 8 bases lay outside the gene matches. CDR1 SGHVS and CDR2 FQNEAQ come from the germline V gene. This CDR3 has 13 amino acids. CDR3 in amino acids: CASSRWLAVEQYF. CDR3 coding DNA: TGTGCCAGCAGTAGGTGGCTAGCGGTCGAGCAGTACTTC.

This clone was counted once. V usage is TRBV29-1 and J usage is TRBJ2-3; 7 nucleotides agree with TRBD1. CDR3 size: 14 residues. The junction had 6 bases not matched to a gene; V was cut back by 6 bases and J by 0 bases. The germline V gene has CDR1 SQVTM and CDR2 ANQGSEA. The CDR3 loop is CSVGTAFSTDTQYF. In DNA form, the CDR3 reads TGCAGCGTCGGGACAGCGTTTAGCACAGATACGCAGTATTTT.